The present T cell receptor beta chain was sequenced within a study of PD-L1 blockade in urothelial cancer. Study background: About 85% of the roughly 29 patients were men who had bladder-origin urothelial cancer. Blood samples had a median of 141,255 T cells, roughly 83,000 unique TCRs, and clonality about 0.074.

TCRdb's table, derived via immunoSEQ multiplex PCR, lists solely in-frame clones and lacks some. The sample includes around 62,000 clones, about nine tenths seen only once; the top ten take around 11%. As concerns this clone: Its specificity is unknown.

Broader study findings: When measured at 3 weeks, tumor-associated blood clones expanded more in durable-benefit patients.

The time point here: peripheral blood 6 weeks after treatment start. Diagnoses among patients were locally advanced or metastatic urothelial carcinoma. Germline lookup yields CDR1 KGHSH and CDR2 LQKENI. The CDR3 is 14 amino acids. V was trimmed by 2 bases and J by 3 bases, leaving 10 bases between them. The chain combines TRBV18 with TRBJ1-1; D is possibly TRBD1 (6 bases). This specimen consisted of PBMCs, obtained around atezolizumab (anti-PD-L1) treatment. The receptor was derived from a man in his sixties with urothelial cancer. CDR3 nucleotides: TGTGCCAGCTCACCATCGAAGGGGGACACTGAAGCTTTCTTT. It translates to CASSPSKGDTEAFF.